This T cell receptor beta chain was sequenced during a study of blood T cell repertoires in COVID-19. The wider study: PBMCs, B-cell-depleted T cells, or T cells provided the cDNA or gDNA that made up the material.

TCRdb's copy holds only in-frame clones and misses some; the assay was immunoSEQ multiplex PCR. The sample records 540,000 or so clones, roughly 91% being singletons. In germline, CDR1 is SGHTA, CDR2 FQGNSA. The J segment lost 5 bases and the V segment lost 4 bases, leaving 2 bases of the junction unmatched. This CDR3 contains 13 residues. V gene TRBV7-2 combines with J gene TRBJ2-5, with TRBD1 matching 9 bases. The sequence derives from a woman between 50 and 59 years old with COVID-19, enrolled during active disease. Sequencing was carried out using peripheral blood. This CDR3 reads CASSSDRGETQYF. CDR3 sequence (DNA): TGTGCCAGCAGCTCGGACAGGGGTGAGACCCAGTACTTC.